These T cell receptor beta chains were read from a single sample in a study of blood T cell repertoires in COVID-19. The protocol was immunoSEQ multiplex PCR, while the TCRdb copy is restricted to in-frame clones and leaves out a portion. The sample shows 470,000 or so clones, roughly 89% of them seen only once. The sample comprised peripheral blood. Receptors were obtained from a woman aged 30 to 39 with acute or convalescent COVID-19. CDR3s include the opening cysteine and the closing phenylalanine or tryptophan. Fields, in order: V gene, CDR3 protein.

v_gene: TRBV10-1; CDR3aa: CASSEGQGNTGELFF
v_gene: TRBV29-1; CDR3aa: CSVEMGVGGELFF
v_gene: TRBV5-1; CDR3aa: CASSLESYQETQYF
v_gene: TRBV9; CDR3aa: CASSFRCQNRVQETQYF
v_gene: TRBV9; CDR3aa: CASSETGTGYSPLHF
v_gene: TRBV13; CDR3aa: CASSIFRGADTQYF
v_gene: TRBV18; CDR3aa: CASSPSLWTSGGASTDTQYF
v_gene: TRBV10-3; CDR3aa: CAISEPGTDQFF
v_gene: TRBV12-3/TRBV12-4; CDR3aa: CASSFTGNQPQHF
v_gene: TRBV11-2; CDR3aa: CASSLAQETQYF
v_gene: TRBV12-3/TRBV12-4; CDR3aa: CASRGTSGEAFF
v_gene: TRBV28; CDR3aa: CASSSNRDEQYF
v_gene: TRBV25-1; CDR3aa: CASRDQTTTNEKLFF
v_gene: TRBV19; CDR3aa: CASSTTGSAYNSPLHF
v_gene: TRBV5-8; CDR3aa: CASSMGQARETQYF
v_gene: TRBV5-4; CDR3aa: CASSPASGLAGPDTQYF
v_gene: TRBV7-6; CDR3aa: CASSLLAGGPYNEQFF
v_gene: TRBV30; CDR3aa: CAWTNRLSGANVLTF
v_gene: TRBV7-2; CDR3aa: CASSFQGNTEAFF